The rows below give T cell receptor beta chains drawn from one sample of a study of blood T cell repertoires in COVID-19. TCRdb keeps only in-frame clones here, not all; method: immunoSEQ multiplex PCR. The top ten hold approximately 2.5% of the sample, which has roughly 120,000 clones, 78% seen once. The source material was peripheral blood. Receptors were obtained from an older man with acute or convalescent COVID-19. CDR3s leave out the opening cysteine and the closing phenylalanine or tryptophan.

CDR3 protein: ASSPPGTGSPYGYT; V gene: TRBV19; CDR3 length: 14
CDR3 protein: ASSYTGVGELF; V gene: TRBV7-2; CDR3 length: 11
CDR3 protein: ASRTGEDTQY; V gene: TRBV6-5; CDR3 length: 10
CDR3 protein: AISVAGNTEAF; V gene: TRBV10-3; CDR3 length: 11
CDR3 protein: ASTPAERTDTQY; V gene: TRBV19; CDR3 length: 12
CDR3 protein: ASSIGTGGYGYT; V gene: TRBV19; CDR3 length: 12
CDR3 protein: ASTGQHNYGYT; V gene: TRBV2; CDR3 length: 11
CDR3 protein: ASSKAGQPGELF; V gene: TRBV21-1; CDR3 length: 12
CDR3 protein: ASSIGGGANYGYT; V gene: TRBV19; CDR3 length: 13
CDR3 protein: ASSGMTGEDNQPQH; V gene: TRBV18; CDR3 length: 14
CDR3 protein: ASSFTSGGELF; V gene: TRBV7-3; CDR3 length: 11